The rows below give T cell receptor beta chains drawn from one sample of a study of T cells after somatic rescue of genetic block. TCRdb's copy holds only in-frame clones and misses some; the assay was immunoSEQ multiplex PCR. In the table there are over 95,000 clones, about 93% of which are singletons. The sample taken for sequencing was peripheral blood mononuclear cells (PBMCs). The receptors here all came from a woman under 30. CDR3s leave out the opening cysteine and the closing phenylalanine or tryptophan.

TRBJ1-5 | TRBV19 | ASSSLTHSNQPQH
TRBJ2-2 | TRBV19 | ASSIGGGDTGELF
TRBJ2-2 | TRBV7-9 | ASSLRGPVGTGELF
TRBJ1-1 | TRBV9 | ASSLSRDTEAF
TRBJ2-2 | TRBV7-8 | ASSPGTNTGELF
TRBJ2-2 | TRBV4-2 | ASSQEDYTGELF
TRBJ2-3 | TRBV25-1 | ASSEGLHRTQY
TRBJ1-1 | TRBV7-9 | ASSLKAQGDEAF
TRBJ2-5 | TRBV6-6 | ASRFSGGRGETQY
TRBJ2-7 | TRBV5-5 | ASSTRDSTYEQY
TRBJ2-5 | TRBV5-1 | ASSLVGETQY
TRBJ2-1 | TRBV7-2 | ASSPSGGEQF
TRBJ2-1 | TRBV4-1 | ASSHGRLGTSNNEQF
TRBJ1-1 | TRBV28 | ASRTGTVNTEAF
TRBJ1-6 | TRBV2 | ASSGRGSSYNSPLH
TRBJ2-1 | TRBV9 | ASSVPRQGNYNEQF
TRBJ2-2 | TRBV7-3 | ASSRSTGELF
TRBJ2-2 | TRBV19 | ASRQTGITGELF